This TCR beta chain came from a study of T-cell memory formation after mild COVID-19. TCRdb used MiXCR to reprocess the 5' RACE reads, holding one entry per CDR3 protein. The sample holds 400,000 to 500,000 distinct CDR3 sequences, 24% seen once. Study-level points and caveats: Pre-infection memory harbored some responding clones, suggesting cross-reactive memory joined. Contracting clones localized mainly to CM and EM when CD4+ and mainly to EMRA when CD8+. Clones that contracted from day 15 to 85 had balanced CD4/CD8; later expanders were CD4+ biased.

The CDR3 spans 12 residues. The ends were cut back, 3 bases at V and 7 bases at J, with 7 bases in the middle. Remarks on this clonotype: Its antigen is unidentified.

Sequencing was performed on PBMCs or a T cell subset sorted from them (not recorded which). The clonotype was recovered from an adult woman who had mild COVID-19 (a few samples of this study predate the infection). Cell type and time point are not known. The V gene is TRBV12-3 or TRBV12-4, the J gene TRBJ2-4; D not resolved. The CDR3 bases are TGTGCCAGCAGTTTGTTGGGGAACATTCAGTACTTC. Translating it yields CASSLLGNIQYF.